This TCR beta chain emerged from a study of cytotoxic CD8 clonotypes in ibrutinib-treated CLL (dated by TCRdb to the early 2020s). With regard to the full study: The cohort had 11 to 12 relapsed/refractory and approximately 15 treatment-naive patients; some 17 were IGHV unmutated. Response samples were obtained after a median of roughly eleven months of treatment, with a range of roughly 6 to 40 months. Responses were partial in roughly 24 patients and complete in 2; after median about 70 months follow-up, around 15 stayed in remission and 12 progressed. Cryopreserved peripheral blood mononuclear cells were obtained prior to treatment, at the time of response, and at either disease progression or sustained remission. Samples averaged approximately 260,000 productive templates and tens of thousands of productive rearrangements. Longitudinal samples were available for about 30% of the roughly 86 trial participants.

Each clonotype received, on average, approximately 9.9x coverage in deep resolution sequencing performed on a MiSeq, where the target depth lay between 1 in 1 million and 1 in 200,000 T cells. The immunoSEQ hsTCRB Kit was used to generate the TCR beta libraries. In the authors' own workflow: Data were analyzed with ImmunoSEQ Data Assistant and ImmunoSEQ Analyzer, with V, D and J genes assigned per IMGT definitions. Clonality was computed as one minus normalized Shannon entropy of productive rearrangement frequencies, ranging from 0 to 1. Only overrepresented clonotypes making up at least 0.05% of each patient's repertoire were included in the public clonotype analysis. Some twelve repertoires from age-matched healthy donors, obtained from immuneACCESS, served as clonality controls. The immuneACCESS repertoire file appears here via TCRdb, limited to in-frame rearrangements. These files lack a portion of the clones; in checked studies, under half of the deficit traces to unresolved V genes, and the cause of the others is not known. Clone size and the V and J calls come from that table; the DNA yielded D and trimming. The sample profile shows some 84,000 clones; just over 85% of them were found once. The ten largest make up less than 6.5% of the sample.

A remark on this clone: It has no known antigen specificity. No base qualities exist here, and no much larger clone lies one base off it.

Study-level results and caveats: Public clonotypes were found to be uncommon and were observed to contract or remain stable during treatment; the increase in clonality was shown to reflect expansion of private clonotypes at ibrutinib response. At baseline, clonality was higher than in age-matched healthy donors and showed a strong correlation with circulating CD8+ T-cell counts. Clonality rose at ibrutinib response, remained stable during sustained remission, and dropped back toward baseline at progression. Sampling times were not matched between patients in sustained remission and patients whose disease was progressing, and lymph node repertoires were not examined.

Roughly 2.2 micrograms of genomic DNA were extracted from cryopreserved PBMCs for TCR beta library preparation. Longitudinal blood samples from CLL patients receiving ibrutinib monotherapy were subjected to high-throughput TCR beta sequencing. Patients were enrolled in a phase 2 open-label single-center ibrutinib monotherapy trial. This TCR came from a human donor with chronic lymphocytic leukemia. The input for sequencing was PBMCs, taken before ibrutinib treatment.

The nucleotides read TGCGCCAGCAGCTGGGGTAGCGCGACAGATACGCAGTATTTT. Its protein product is CASSWGSATDTQYF. The chain joins TRBV5-1 to TRBJ2-3, with a weak D call of TRBD2 (5 bases match). Per the germline V gene, SGHRS is the CDR1 and YFSETQ is the CDR2. From cysteine to phenylalanine, the CDR3 is 14 amino acids long. Only the CDR3 portion is preserved as DNA: 42 bases, with reading frame beginning at the first base. V was cut back by 3 bases and J by 3 bases, leaving a gap of 11 bases between them.